This T cell receptor beta chain originates from a study of response to subunit inactivated influenza vaccine. Deletions cut 7 bases from V and 0 bases from J, with 1 base between. This CDR3 region has 12 residues. General study points: It was suggested by the authors that few new T cells are recruited by each seasonal influenza vaccination.

One entry per CDR3 protein, called by TCRdb with MiXCR from the RT-PCR reads. The table includes 630,000 or so distinct CDR3 sequences, roughly 14% detected once. A note on this clonotype: Its antigen is not identified.

This receptor was identified in a man between 45 and 60 years old who received an inactivated influenza vaccine. This sequence joins TRBV12-3 or TRBV12-4 and TRBJ2-6, with D unclear. The sample consisted of PBMCs from blood, taken about 11 days after vaccination. This chain's CDR3 is CASNSGANVLTF. As DNA, the CDR3 is TGTGCCAGCAACTCTGGGGCCAACGTCCTGACTTTC.